This record covers a single T cell receptor (beta chain). CDR1 and CDR2 from the germline V gene are MNHNS and SASEGT. The CDR3 runs to 16 residues. Deletions cut 1 base from V and 5 bases from J, with 15 bases between. These data belong to a study of blood T cell repertoires in COVID-19. Method: immunoSEQ multiplex PCR; TCRdb's copy keeps in-frame clones and lacks some. The table has 150,000 to 200,000 clones, about 88% seen once. The sample consisted of peripheral blood. The chain links TRBV6-1 to TRBJ1-5; D gene ambiguous. This sequence was found in a man over 45 who had recovered from COVID-19. CDR3 sequence: CASSEEVEQLYQPQHF. CDR3 DNA: TGTGCCAGCAGTGAAGAGGTAGAACAGCTCTATCAGCCCCAGCATTTT.